The sample holds a few counts of the clone carrying this T cell receptor (beta chain). Reared together, all three twin pairs probably met the same infectious agents and vaccines. One entry per CDR3 protein, called by TCRdb with MiXCR from the 5' RACE reads. The table includes about 370,000 distinct CDR3 sequences, roughly 30% detected once. This entry comes from a study of identical twins' blood T cells. Sequencing was done on a sample of PBMCs. The clonotype originates from a woman aged 18 to 49 in good health.

The CDR3 sequence: CAISERKDVKNIQYF. The CDR3 coding sequence is TGTGCCATCAGTGAGCGAAAGGACGTCAAAAACATTCAGTACTTC. The V gene is TRBV10-3, the J gene TRBJ2-4, with D hard to call. V lost 2 bases and J lost 3, with 11 bases in between. This CDR3 has 15 amino acids. Germline V lookup: CDR1 ENHRY, CDR2 SYGVKD.